This T cell receptor (beta chain) derives from a study of identical twins. This CDR3 is 13 amino acids long. The germline gives CDR1 MNHEY, CDR2 SVGEGT. Trimming shortened V by 6 bases and J by 3 bases, and 11 bases separated the two germline ends. A remark on this clonotype: Its antigen is still unknown.

Findings and caveats of the study: Weaker excess twin sharing was seen among beta out-of-frame sequences. Zero-insertion findings could be partly confounded by invariant cells (MAIT and iNKT cells).

MiXCR, run by TCRdb on the 5' RACE reads, gives a single entry per CDR3 protein. The data hold roughly 570,000 distinct CDR3 sequences, with 9.6% observed a single time. These data were also reused for a study on yellow fever vaccine responses in identical twins. Turning to that study: After vaccination, twins' T cell response reportedly seemed partly convergent, partly personalized.

Material for sequencing was PBMCs. This chain uses TRBV6-2 or TRBV6-3 with TRBJ1-1; no clear D. The origin of this receptor is a young woman in good health. DNA for the CDR3: TGTGCCAGCAGAGACCCCGGGGACACTGAAGCTTTCTTT. As protein: CASRDPGDTEAFF.